The 11 T cell receptor beta chains below all came from one sample that was sequenced in a study of prognosis after radiotherapy for stage I lung cancer. By two-round multiplex PCR, the TCR beta CDR3 was amplified from genomic DNA. First-round PCR used primers specific to each TRBV and TRBJ gene. One entry per CDR3 protein results from TCRdb running MiXCR on the multiplex PCR reads. The repertoire consists of over 13,000 distinct CDR3 sequences, with 25% to 30% occurring once and the leading ten covering around an eighth. The specimen comprised PBMCs, sampled before or after stereotactic body radiation therapy (not recorded which). These receptor sequences come from a donor over 45 with non-small cell lung cancer.

By frequency in the sample, this clonotype is medium-sized. The V gene is TRBV6-1, the J gene TRBJ1-5; D is unclear. This CDR3 contains 15 residues. Germline loops: CDR1 MNHNS, CDR2 SASEGT. The germline V and J ends were trimmed by 3 bases and 3 bases, with 12 bases remaining between them. The CDR3 nucleotides read TGTGCCAGCAGTGATAGAGGGCTCCTCAATCAGCCCCAGCATTTT. Translated: CASSDRGLLNQPQHF.

This clonotype has a count of ten or more. The CDR3 here is CASSLDLAGGPGTDTQYF. The CDR3 nucleotides read TGTGCCAGCAGCTTAGATCTAGCGGGAGGGCCGGGCACAGATACGCAGTATTTT. V is TRBV7-9 and J is TRBJ2-3; 12 positions match TRBD2. This CDR3 is 18 amino acids long. The V gene's germline CDR1 is SEHNR and CDR2 FQNEAQ (reference sequence). Losses at the gene ends were 1 base for V and 1 base for J; bases not matched to a gene: 6.

With respect to this clonotype: The germline gene is not matched at one end of the junction; a read error may be the cause. The V call is TRBV19, the J call TRBJ2-6; a possible D gene is TRBD1 (6 bases). This CDR3 spans 19 amino acids. CDR1 is LNHDA, CDR2 SQIVND, per germline (reference sequence). Here the CDR3 DNA reads TGTGCCAGTAGTAACCGGGACATGGGGCGCCTCTCTGGGGCCAACTTCCTGACTTTC. Protein: CASSNRDMGRLSGANFLTF.

The table lists this clonotype with many counts. The chain links TRBV9 to TRBJ1-1; D unresolved. Trimming removed 4 bases at V and 1 base at J, with 8 bases between. Germline V gives CDR1 SGDLS, CDR2 YYNGEE. This CDR3 contains 13 residues. The CDR3: CASSLRENTEAFF. For the CDR3, the DNA is TGTGCCAGCAGCCTACGGGAGAACACTGAAGCTTTCTTT.

This clonotype is medium-sized. The rearrangement links TRBV6-4 to TRBJ2-2; no definite D call. Germline loops: CDR1 MRHNA, CDR2 SNTAGT. The CDR3 runs 14 residues. V was shortened by 5 bases and J by 5 bases, with 12 bases between the two germline ends. CDR3 DNA: TGTGCCAGCAGTCGAAGGGTTCGGACCGGGGAGCTGTTTTTT. Its protein is CASSRRVRTGELFF.

With respect to this clonotype: A read error may produce the germline difference seen at one junction end. V and J are TRBV6-2 or TRBV6-3 and TRBJ2-2; tentative D call: TRBD2 (5 bases). This CDR3 has 18 amino acids. Per germline, CDR1 MNHEY and CDR2 SVGEGT. The CDR3 DNA reads as TGTGCCAGCAGCCGCCTATCTATATGGACTGCGAACACCGGGGAGCCGTTTTTT. Translation: CASSRLSIWTANTGEPFF.

The V call is TRBV7-2, the J call TRBJ2-1; no reliable D call. The CDR3 contains 15 residues. The germline CDR1 and CDR2 sequences are SGHTA and FQGNSA. V shed 5 bases and J shed 4 bases, with 15 bases lying between them. CDR3 DNA: TGTGCCAGCAGCCCCGTGATACAGACTTACAATGAGCAGTTCTTC. This sequence encodes CASSPVIQTYNEQFF.

This clonotype counts as medium-sized. The J gene is TRBJ2-7, the V gene TRBV28, with 11 bases lining up with TRBD2. Germline CDR1 MDHEN, CDR2 SYDVKM. The CDR3 has 14 residues. Unmatched junction bases numbered 8, after V lost 9 bases and J lost 4 bases. The chain's CDR3 is CASTLAGGIYEQYF. Written as DNA, the CDR3 is TGTGCCAGTACATTAGCGGGAGGGATATACGAGCAGTACTTC.

This clonotype was seen at least ten times. The genes are TRBV5-1 and TRBJ2-7; 9 nucleotides line up with TRBD1. Trimming removed 4 bases from V and 6 bases from J; junction bases left unmatched: 11. The CDR3 contains 15 residues. Germline-derived CDR1 and CDR2 are SGHRS and YFSETQ. CDR3 sequence (DNA): TGCGCCAGCAGCCCGGGACCGGGACAGGGATGCGAGCAGTACTTC. Protein product: CASSPGPGQGCEQYF.

This clonotype was found once. No conserved phenylalanine or tryptophan ends this CDR3, so it is likely a read error. J is TRBJ2-7 and V is TRBV28; D is ambiguous. In germline, CDR1 is MDHEN, CDR2 SYDVKM. This CDR3 comprises 16 residues. In nucleotides, the CDR3 is TGTGCCAGCAGTTTCCGATTAGACACTCTCACCTACGGGCAGTACTTG. It encodes CASSFRLDTLTYGQYL.

In its sample, this clonotype is medium-sized (0.01 to 0.1%). V usage is TRBV5-1 and J usage is TRBJ2-7; D gene unclear. The CDR3 contains 12 residues. Trimming pared 0 bases from V and 7 bases from J, leaving 8 bases between. The V gene's germline CDR1 is SGHRS and CDR2 YFSETQ. DNA of the CDR3: TGCGCCAGCAGCTTGGCCGACGGTGAGCAGTACTTC. Translated, it gives CASSLADGEQYF.